This passage covers 31 T cell receptor beta chains from one sample sequenced in a study of T cell therapy after organ transplantation. Using immunoSEQ multiplex PCR, the repertoire was profiled, and TCRdb retains in-frame clones only, with some absent. The top ten clones hold around 3.2% of a sample with 45,000 to 60,000 clones, about 95% of them seen once. Their target antigens are unknown. The sample here was CD8+ T cells from blood, taken before autologous CMV-specific T cell therapy. These TCRs come from a human patient who had received a solid organ transplant and had CMV disease.

This sequence joins TRBV19 and TRBJ2-1, with 9 nucleotides matching TRBD2. Germline CDR1 reads LNHDA; CDR2 reads SQIVND (reference sequence). Trimming at V came to 6 bases and at J to 2 bases, leaving 2 bases not matched to a gene. This CDR3 is built from 14 residues. The CDR3 region has the DNA TGTGCCAGTAGGACTAGCGGAACCTACAATGAGCAGTTCTTC. Translation gives CASRTSGTYNEQFF.

This rearrangement joins TRBV27 to TRBJ1-2; 9 bases line up with TRBD1. J gave up 5 bases and V 5 bases, and 6 bases lay outside the gene matches. CDR1 is MNHEY, CDR2 SMNVEV, per germline (reference sequence). This CDR3 has 14 residues. The CDR3 sequence: CASSVTGGQYGYTF. The CDR3 DNA sequence: TGTGCCAGCAGTGTCACAGGGGGCCAGTATGGCTACACCTTC.

The chain carries TRBV2 and TRBJ1-1, with a weak D call TRBD1 (6 bases). The CDR3 has 16 amino acids. Trimming took off 4 bases at V and 3 bases at J, with 18 bases between the two ends. Germline assignment: CDR1 SNHLY and CDR2 FYNNEI. CDR3 nucleotides: TGTGCCAGCAGTGTACCTCTACAGGGAAAGGACACTGAAGCTTTCTTT. This gives the protein CASSVPLQGKDTEAFF.

V and J are TRBV7-6 and TRBJ1-1; D ambiguous. The CDR3 consists of 16 residues. V gave up 5 bases and J gave up 3 bases, with 19 bases separating them. Germline CDR1 and CDR2: SGHVS and FNYEAQ. CDR3 amino acids: CASSDKVVPRDTEAFF. The DNA of the CDR3 is TGTGCCAGCAGCGACAAGGTTGTTCCAAGAGACACTGAAGCTTTCTTT.

The chain recombines TRBV27 with TRBJ1-6; D is ambiguous. This CDR3 has 14 amino acids. The germline V gene has CDR1 MNHEY and CDR2 SMNVEV (reference sequence). The V gene lost 5 bases and the J gene lost 15 bases, with 20 bases spanning the gap. CDR3 bases: TGTGCCAGCAGTACCCAGGCACCTCTGGGTGTCCTCCACTTT. It codes for CASSTQAPLGVLHF.

V gene TRBV20-1 combines with J gene TRBJ2-7; D not certain. The germline V and J ends were trimmed by 1 base and 1 base, with 2 bases remaining between them. The CDR3 contains 11 residues. CDR1 and CDR2 from the germline V gene are DFQATT and SNEGSKA (reference sequence). CDR3 protein: CSARASYEQYF. The CDR3 DNA sequence: TGCAGTGCTAGAGCGTCCTACGAGCAGTACTTC.

This chain links TRBV21-1 with TRBJ1-1; no check of the table's D call, TRBD1, against the DNA was made. TRBV21-1 is a pseudogene. The CDR3 is 16 amino acids. CDR3 sequence (DNA): TGTGCCAGCAGCGCCCTGGGACAGCACTTGAACACTGAAGCTTTCTTT. Protein: CASSALGQHLNTEAFF.

The rearrangement links TRBV6-5 to TRBJ1-5, with D possibly TRBD1 on 5 matching bases. The CDR3 extends over 14 amino acids. V lost 6 bases and J 9 bases, leaving 18 bases between the germline ends. CDR1 MNHEY and CDR2 SVGAGI come from the germline V gene. For the CDR3, the DNA is TGTGCCAGCAGACCTGGGGGGGGAAACTTGCCCCAGCATTTT. It specifies CASRPGGGNLPQHF.

Here the CDR3 reads CASSLSTLTNEQFF. The DNA of the CDR3 is TGTGCCAGCAGTTTATCAACCCTCACCAATGAGCAGTTCTTC. The chain is built from TRBV27 and TRBJ2-1, with unresolved D. Looked up from germline, CDR1 is MNHEY and CDR2 is SMNVEV (reference sequence). V was cut by 0 bases and J by 6 bases, with 9 bases left in between. This CDR3 comprises 14 residues.

The chain is built from TRBV5-6 and TRBJ2-4; D is perhaps TRBD1 (5 bases). Trimming cost V 0 bases and J 5 bases, with 9 bases left between them. Germline-derived CDR1 and CDR2 are SGHDT and YYEEEE. The CDR3 length is 14 residues. The CDR3: CASSLGQGQNIQYF. The DNA for the CDR3 is TGTGCCAGCAGCTTGGGTCAGGGCCAAAACATTCAGTACTTC.

The chain has TRBV7-6 and TRBJ1-5; 8 bases agree with TRBD1. V dropped 5 bases and J dropped 7; count of bases not matched to a gene: 10. The CDR3 runs 15 residues. CDR1 and CDR2 from the germline V gene are SGHVS and FNYEAQ. Here the CDR3 DNA reads TGTGCCAGCAGCCGCGACAGGGGCGCGGGCCAGCCCCAGCATTTT. It translates to CASSRDRGAGQPQHF.

The chain combines TRBV6-5 with TRBJ1-1, with D tentatively TRBD1 (5 bases). This CDR3 is 15 amino acids long. In germline, CDR1 is MNHEY, CDR2 SVGAGI. Trimming removed 5 bases at V and 3 bases at J, with 16 bases between. The CDR3 DNA is TGTGCCAGCAGTCCCGAGGTTTGGGGGGACACTGAAGCTTTCTTT. Its protein product is CASSPEVWGDTEAFF.

This chain joins TRBV7-9 and TRBJ2-7; D unresolved. V was clipped by 5 bases and J by 3 bases, with 5 bases between them. Per germline, CDR1 SEHNR and CDR2 FQNEAQ (reference sequence). CDR3 length: 11 residues. This chain's CDR3 is CASSAHYEQYF. The CDR3 bases are TGTGCCAGCAGCGCGCACTACGAGCAGTACTTC.

The V and J genes are TRBV7-8 and TRBJ1-5; D not certain. Looked up from germline, CDR1 is SGHVS and CDR2 is FQNEAQ. Trimming took off 5 bases at V and 3 bases at J, with 14 bases between the two ends. There are 15 residues in the CDR3. In DNA, the CDR3 is TGTGCCAGCAGCCCCAACCGTGGCCACAATCAGCCCCAGCATTTT. This translates into CASSPNRGHNQPQHF.

This clone was seen only once. This rearrangement joins TRBV15 to TRBJ1-4; possible D gene TRBD1, 5 bases. Germline CDR1 LNHNV, CDR2 YYDKDF (reference sequence). V was cut by 5 bases and J by 7 bases, with 14 bases left in between. This CDR3 is built from 14 residues. Here the CDR3 reads CATSPLGGSEKLFF. The CDR3 DNA sequence: TGTGCCACCAGCCCTCTCGGGGGGAGTGAAAAACTGTTTTTT.

This chain links TRBV30 with TRBJ1-1; D not certain. This CDR3 comprises 12 residues. The germline CDR1 and CDR2 sequences are GTSNPN and SVGIG (reference sequence). With 0 bases removed from V and 8 bases from J, the gap between germline ends came to 10 bases. The CDR3 protein is CAWSVGHPEAFF. The CDR3 nucleotides read TGTGCCTGGAGTGTAGGGCACCCAGAAGCTTTCTTT.

The chain carries TRBV19 and TRBJ2-7; a possible D gene is TRBD2 (6 bases). CDR3 length equals 16 residues. Trimming took off 2 bases at V and 0 bases at J, with 14 bases between the two ends. Looked up from germline, CDR1 is LNHDA and CDR2 is SQIVND (reference sequence). CDR3 DNA sequence: TGTGCCAGTAGTATACCTCAAGGACTACACTCCTACGAGCAGTACTTC. Amino acid sequence: CASSIPQGLHSYEQYF. Drawing the rest from reference TRBV19 and TRBJ2-7, the complete variable domain is DGGITQSPKYLFRKEGQNVTLSCEQNLNHDAMYWYRQDPGQGLRLIYYSQIVNDFQKGDIAEGYSVSREKKESFPLTVTSAQKNPTAFYLCASSIPQGLHSYEQYFGPGTRLTVT.

The J gene is TRBJ2-7, the V gene TRBV30, with 7 bases identical to TRBD1. This CDR3 is built from 15 residues. CDR1 GTSNPN and CDR2 SVGIG come from the germline V gene (reference sequence). V dropped 3 bases and J dropped 3; count of bases not matched to a gene: 11. This CDR3 is CAWRGVRTGLYEQYF. The DNA of the CDR3 is TGTGCCTGGAGAGGGGTCAGGACAGGCCTCTACGAGCAGTACTTC.

In this sample, this clone turned up a few times. The rearrangement joins TRBV7-9 to TRBJ1-5; D is undetermined. Germline lookup yields CDR1 SEHNR and CDR2 FQNEAQ (reference sequence). V shed 2 bases and J shed 0 bases, with 17 bases lying between them. The length of the CDR3 is 18 residues. The CDR3 region is CASSLSSVGLHSNQPQHF. The CDR3 bases are TGTGCCAGCAGCTTATCGTCAGTGGGATTACATAGCAATCAGCCCCAGCATTTT.

The chain links TRBV5-6 to TRBJ2-3; D not certain. The CDR3 runs to 15 residues. V was pared by 1 base and J by 7 bases, with 16 bases between. The germline CDR1 and CDR2 sequences are SGHDT and YYEEEE. CDR3 DNA: TGTGCCAGCAGCTTGCTCCCAACTACGGGTCATACGCAGTATTTT. It is translated as CASSLLPTTGHTQYF.

This clone was counted a single time. The chain couples TRBV2 to TRBJ1-4; TRBD1 aligns across 8 bases. The V gene's germline CDR1 is SNHLY and CDR2 FYNNEI. The CDR3 loop spans 16 amino acids. V shed 5 bases, J shed 1 base, and the junction held 6 bases outside the gene matches. Here the CDR3 DNA reads TGTGCCAGCAGTTATACAGGGACAGGAACTAATGAAAAACTGTTTTTT. This codes for CASSYTGTGTNEKLFF.

The J gene is TRBJ2-5, the V gene TRBV6-6, with 8 bases aligning to TRBD1. Germline CDR1 and CDR2: MNHNY and SVGAGI (reference sequence). The CDR3 has 15 amino acids. J was trimmed by 5 bases and V by 6 bases; bases with no gene match: 11. The CDR3 loop is CASSDLTRTGETQYF. CDR3 DNA sequence: TGTGCCAGCAGCGACCTGACACGGACAGGGGAGACCCAGTACTTC.

The sample holds one count of this clone. The chain links TRBV6-5 to TRBJ1-5, with 10 positions matching TRBD1. J gave up 4 bases and V 6 bases, and 3 bases lay outside the gene matches. In germline, CDR1 is MNHEY, CDR2 SVGAGI. The CDR3 spans 14 residues. CDR3 bases: TGTGCCAGCAGCCAGGGACAGGGGAATCAGCCCCAGCATTTT. Translating it yields CASSQGQGNQPQHF.

The chain links TRBV18 to TRBJ1-1; the D gene is possibly TRBD1 (5 bases). V was cut by 6 bases and J by 4 bases, with 24 bases left in between. Per germline, CDR1 KGHSH and CDR2 LQKENI. CDR3 length equals 17 residues. CDR3 bases: TGTGCCAGCTCCCCCGACAAGGGGACTAATGAGGGCACTGAAGCTTTCTTT. Translating gives CASSPDKGTNEGTEAFF.

V is TRBV27 and J is TRBJ2-3; D is ambiguous. The CDR3 spans 19 residues. Germline values: CDR1 MNHEY, CDR2 SMNVEV (reference sequence). The germline V and J ends were trimmed by 0 bases and 2 bases, with 21 bases remaining between them. DNA for the CDR3: TGTGCCAGCAGTTTATCCCAAAACCTAGACACGGCGAACACAGATACGCAGTATTTT. Translation gives CASSLSQNLDTANTDTQYF.

This clone was observed a single time. The chain combines TRBV5-1 with TRBJ1-1; D is ambiguous. There are 14 residues in the CDR3. The germline V gene has CDR1 SGHRS and CDR2 YFSETQ. Deletions cut 6 bases from V and 8 bases from J, with 20 bases between. For the CDR3, the DNA is TGCGCCAGCACCTTCAACTCACGGGGATCCGAAGCTTTCTTT. This sequence encodes CASTFNSRGSEAFF.

This clone came up a few times. V usage is TRBV5-5 and J usage is TRBJ1-1; the D is unclear. V lost 2 bases and J 7 bases, leaving 9 bases between the germline ends. CDR1 and CDR2 from the germline V gene are SGHKS and YYEKEE (reference sequence). The CDR3 is made up of 12 amino acids. CDR3 coding DNA: TGTGCCAGCAGCTTAAGGTGGGATGAAGCTTTCTTT. Translating gives CASSLRWDEAFF.

This sequence joins TRBV11-2 and TRBJ2-1; the D gene could be TRBD1 or TRBD2 (5 bases each). The V end lost 0 bases, the J end lost 2 bases, and 11 bases lay between the germline ends. The germline V gene has CDR1 SGHAT and CDR2 FQNNGV. This CDR3 has 16 residues. The CDR3: CASSLDRGRAYNEQFF. In nucleotides, the CDR3 is TGTGCCAGCAGCTTAGATAGGGGACGGGCCTACAATGAGCAGTTCTTC.

The chain has TRBV15 and TRBJ1-3; TRBD1 is a possible D gene (6 bases). The germline V gene has CDR1 LNHNV and CDR2 YYDKDF (reference sequence). The CDR3 contains 16 residues. V lost 3 bases, J lost 0 bases, and 12 bases lay in between. This CDR3 is CATSRRTASSGNTIYF. The CDR3 DNA is TGTGCCACCAGCAGGCGGACAGCGAGCTCTGGAAACACCATATATTTT.

The gene calls are TRBV9 and TRBJ1-5; the D is unclear. CDR1 is SGDLS and CDR2 is YYNGEE in the germline V gene. The length of the CDR3 is 12 residues. Trimming pared 3 bases from V and 4 bases from J, leaving 5 bases between. CDR3 nucleotide sequence: TGTGCCAGCAGCGCGGGAAATCAGCCCCAGCATTTT. Amino acid sequence: CASSAGNQPQHF. The variable domain in full, with the rest retrieved from reference TRBV9 and TRBJ1-5, is DSGVTQTPKHLITATGQRVTLRCSPRSGDLSVYWYQQSLDQGLQFLIQYYNGEERAKGNILERFSAQQFPDLHSELNLSSLELGDSALYFCASSAGNQPQHFGDGTRLSIL.

This sequence joins TRBV30 and TRBJ1-1; D is possibly TRBD1 (5 bases). The V gene lost 4 bases and the J gene lost 5 bases, with 14 bases spanning the gap. Germline V gives CDR1 GTSNPN, CDR2 SVGIG (reference sequence). The CDR3 consists of 13 residues. In DNA form, the CDR3 reads TGTGCCTGGAACGCAGGGTGGGGGACTGAAGCTTTCTTT. This gives the protein CAWNAGWGTEAFF.